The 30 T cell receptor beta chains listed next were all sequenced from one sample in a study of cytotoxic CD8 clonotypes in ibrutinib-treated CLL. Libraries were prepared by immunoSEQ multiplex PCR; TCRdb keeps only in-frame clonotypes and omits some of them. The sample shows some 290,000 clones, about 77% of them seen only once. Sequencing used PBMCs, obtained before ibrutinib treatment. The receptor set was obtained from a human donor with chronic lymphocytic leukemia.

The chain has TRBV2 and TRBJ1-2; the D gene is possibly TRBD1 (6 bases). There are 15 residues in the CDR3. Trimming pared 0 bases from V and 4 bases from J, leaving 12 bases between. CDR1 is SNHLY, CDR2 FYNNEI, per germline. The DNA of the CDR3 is TGTGCCAGCAGTGAAGCAGCAGGGGCGATCTATGGCTACACCTTC. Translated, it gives CASSEAAGAIYGYTF.

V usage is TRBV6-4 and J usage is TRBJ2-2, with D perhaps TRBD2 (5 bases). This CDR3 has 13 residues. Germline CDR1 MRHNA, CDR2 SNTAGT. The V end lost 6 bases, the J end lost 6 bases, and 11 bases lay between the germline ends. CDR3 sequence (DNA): TGTGCCAGCAGCACACCTAGCTCCGGGGAGCTGTTTTTT. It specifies CASSTPSSGELFF.

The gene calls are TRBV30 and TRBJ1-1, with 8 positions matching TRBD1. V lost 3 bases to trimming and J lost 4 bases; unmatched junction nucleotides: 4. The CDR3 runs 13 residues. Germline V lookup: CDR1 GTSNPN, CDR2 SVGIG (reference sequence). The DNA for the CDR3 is TGTGCCTGGAGAACAGGGGGTGTCACTGAAGCTTTCTTT. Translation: CAWRTGGVTEAFF. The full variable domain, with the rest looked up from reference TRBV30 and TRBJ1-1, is SQTIHQWPATLVQPVGSPLSLECTVEGTSNPNLYWYRQAAGRGLQLLFYSVGIGQISSEVPQNLSASRPQDRQFILSSKKLLLSDSGFYLCAWRTGGVTEAFFGQGTRLTVV.

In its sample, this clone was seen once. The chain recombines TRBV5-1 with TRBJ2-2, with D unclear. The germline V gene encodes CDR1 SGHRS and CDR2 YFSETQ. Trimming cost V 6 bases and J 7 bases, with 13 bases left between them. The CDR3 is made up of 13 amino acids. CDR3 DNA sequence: TGCGCCAGCATCAAAAATGATAACGGGGAGCTGTTTTTT. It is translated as CASIKNDNGELFF.

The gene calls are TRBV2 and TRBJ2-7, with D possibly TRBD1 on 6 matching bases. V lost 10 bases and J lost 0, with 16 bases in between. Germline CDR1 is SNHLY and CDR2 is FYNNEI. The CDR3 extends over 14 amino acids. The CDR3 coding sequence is TGTGCCACCGATCAGGGGCTCAGCTCCTACGAGCAGTACTTC. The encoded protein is CATDQGLSSYEQYF.

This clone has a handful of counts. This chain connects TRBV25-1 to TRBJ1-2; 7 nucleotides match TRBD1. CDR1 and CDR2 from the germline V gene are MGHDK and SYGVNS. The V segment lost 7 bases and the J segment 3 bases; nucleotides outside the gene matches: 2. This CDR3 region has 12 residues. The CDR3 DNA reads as TGTGCCAGCACCGGGACAGACTATGGCTACACCTTC. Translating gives CASTGTDYGYTF.

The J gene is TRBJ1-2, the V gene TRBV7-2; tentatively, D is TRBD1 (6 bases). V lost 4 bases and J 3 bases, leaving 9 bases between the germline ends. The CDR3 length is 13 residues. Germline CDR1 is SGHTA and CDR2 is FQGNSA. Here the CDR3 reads CASSSTGYYGYTF. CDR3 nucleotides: TGTGCCAGCAGCTCGACAGGATACTATGGCTACACCTTC.

This CDR3 is CASSPRGSMNTEAFF. CDR3 bases: TGTGCCAGCAGCCCAAGGGGCAGCATGAACACTGAAGCTTTCTTT. The V call is TRBV11-3, the J call TRBJ1-1, with a possible D match to TRBD1 (5 bases). CDR1 and CDR2 (germline): SGHNT, YENEEA. This CDR3 is built from 15 residues. The ends were cut back, 5 bases at V and 0 bases at J, with 13 bases in the middle. Looking up the rest from reference TRBV11-3 and TRBJ1-1 gives the full variable domain: EAGVVQSPRYKIIEKKQPVAFWCNPISGHNTLYWYLQNLGQGPELLIRYENEEAVDDSQLPKDRFSAERLKGVDSTLKIQPAELGDSAVYLCASSPRGSMNTEAFFGQGTRLTVV.

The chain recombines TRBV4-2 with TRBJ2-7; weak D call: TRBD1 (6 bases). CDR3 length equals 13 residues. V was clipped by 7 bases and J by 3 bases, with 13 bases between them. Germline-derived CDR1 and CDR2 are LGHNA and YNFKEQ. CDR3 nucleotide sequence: TGTGCCAGCACGCCCGGGACAAGCTACGAGCAGTACTTC. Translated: CASTPGTSYEQYF.

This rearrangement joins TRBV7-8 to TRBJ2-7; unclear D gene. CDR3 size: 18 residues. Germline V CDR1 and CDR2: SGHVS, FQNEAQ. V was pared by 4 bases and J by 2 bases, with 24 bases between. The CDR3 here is CASSSVRYSRPETYEQYF. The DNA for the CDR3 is TGTGCCAGCAGCTCAGTCCGATACAGCAGGCCGGAAACCTACGAGCAGTACTTC.

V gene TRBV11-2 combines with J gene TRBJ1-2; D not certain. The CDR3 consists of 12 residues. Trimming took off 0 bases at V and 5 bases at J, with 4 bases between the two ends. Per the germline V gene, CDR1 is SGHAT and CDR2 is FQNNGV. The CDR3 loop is CASSLDHYGYTF. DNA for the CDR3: TGTGCCAGCAGCTTAGATCATTATGGCTACACCTTC.

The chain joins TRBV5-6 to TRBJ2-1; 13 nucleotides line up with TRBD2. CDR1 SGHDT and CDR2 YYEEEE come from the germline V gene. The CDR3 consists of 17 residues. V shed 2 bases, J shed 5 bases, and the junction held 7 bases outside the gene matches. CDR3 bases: TGTGCCAGCAGCTTTAGACTAGCGGGAGGCACCCACAATGAGCAGTTCTTC. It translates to CASSFRLAGGTHNEQFF. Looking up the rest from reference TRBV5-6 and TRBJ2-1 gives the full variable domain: DAGVTQSPTHLIKTRGQQVTLRCSPKSGHDTVSWYQQALGQGPQFIFQYYEEEERQRGNFPDRFSGHQFPNYSSELNVNALLLGDSALYLCASSFRLAGGTHNEQFFGPGTRLTVL.

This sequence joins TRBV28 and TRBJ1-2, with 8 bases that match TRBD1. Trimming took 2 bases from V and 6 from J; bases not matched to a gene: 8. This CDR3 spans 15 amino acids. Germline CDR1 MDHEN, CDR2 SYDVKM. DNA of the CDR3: TGTGCCAGCAGTTTAGATTTCGCAGGGGGCAATGGCTACACCTTC. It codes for CASSLDFAGGNGYTF.

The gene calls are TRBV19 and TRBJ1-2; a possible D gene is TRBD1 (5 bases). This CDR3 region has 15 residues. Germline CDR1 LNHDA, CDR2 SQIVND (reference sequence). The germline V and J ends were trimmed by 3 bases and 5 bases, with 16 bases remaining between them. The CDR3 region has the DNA TGTGCCAGTAGTATTAGGGGCCGCGACCTATATGGCTACACCTTC. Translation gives CASSIRGRDLYGYTF.

This CDR3 is CASRERGQGANYGYTF. In DNA form, the CDR3 reads TGTGCCAGCAGGGAAAGAGGACAGGGGGCGAACTATGGCTACACCTTC. The chain recombines TRBV6-4 with TRBJ1-2; 11 bases are shared with TRBD1. The CDR3 sequence is 16 residues long. The junction had 8 bases not matched to a gene; V was cut back by 6 bases and J by 2 bases. Germline V gives CDR1 MRHNA, CDR2 SNTAGT.

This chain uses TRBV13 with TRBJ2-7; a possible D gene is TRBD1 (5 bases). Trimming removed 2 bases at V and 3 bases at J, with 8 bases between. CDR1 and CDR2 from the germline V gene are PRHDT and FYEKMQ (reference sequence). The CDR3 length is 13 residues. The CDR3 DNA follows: TGTGCCAGCAGCTTATTAAGGGGCTACGAGCAGTACTTC. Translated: CASSLLRGYEQYF.

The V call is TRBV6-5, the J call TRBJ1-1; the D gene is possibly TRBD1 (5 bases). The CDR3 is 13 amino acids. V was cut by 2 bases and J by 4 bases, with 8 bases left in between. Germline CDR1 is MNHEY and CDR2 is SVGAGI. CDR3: CASSYRGGTEAFF. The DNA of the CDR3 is TGTGCCAGCAGTTACAGGGGAGGCACTGAAGCTTTCTTT.

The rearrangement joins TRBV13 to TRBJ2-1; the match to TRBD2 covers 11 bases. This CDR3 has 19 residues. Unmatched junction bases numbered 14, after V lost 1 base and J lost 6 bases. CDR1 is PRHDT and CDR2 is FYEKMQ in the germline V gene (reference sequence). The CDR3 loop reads CASSLDIPLAGGNSNEQFF. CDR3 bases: TGTGCCAGCAGCTTAGACATCCCCTTAGCGGGAGGGAATAGCAATGAGCAGTTCTTC.

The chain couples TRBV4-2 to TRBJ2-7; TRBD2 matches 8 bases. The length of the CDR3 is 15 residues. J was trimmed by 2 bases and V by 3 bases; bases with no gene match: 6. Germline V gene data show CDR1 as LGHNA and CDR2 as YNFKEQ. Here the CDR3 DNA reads TGTGCCAGCAGCCACCTAACTAGCGGAGCCTACGAGCAGTACTTC. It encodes CASSHLTSGAYEQYF.

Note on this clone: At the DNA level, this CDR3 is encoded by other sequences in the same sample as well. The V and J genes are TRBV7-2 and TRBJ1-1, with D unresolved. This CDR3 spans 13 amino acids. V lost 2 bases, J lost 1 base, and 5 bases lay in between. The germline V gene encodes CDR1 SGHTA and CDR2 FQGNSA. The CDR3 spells CASSLFGNTEAFF. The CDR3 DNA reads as TGTGCCAGCAGCTTATTCGGGAACACTGAAGCTTTCTTT.

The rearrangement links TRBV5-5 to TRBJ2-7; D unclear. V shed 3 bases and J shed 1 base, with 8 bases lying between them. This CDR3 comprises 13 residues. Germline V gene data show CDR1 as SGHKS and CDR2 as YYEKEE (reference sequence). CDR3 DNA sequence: TGTGCCAGCAGCTCAGCCCAATCCTACGAGCAGTACTTC. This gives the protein CASSSAQSYEQYF.

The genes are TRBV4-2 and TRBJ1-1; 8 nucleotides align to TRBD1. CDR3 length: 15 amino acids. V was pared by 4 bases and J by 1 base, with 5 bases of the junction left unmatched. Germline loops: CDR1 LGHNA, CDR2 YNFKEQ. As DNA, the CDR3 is TGTGCCAGCAGCCTTTCGACAGGGGCGAACACTGAAGCTTTCTTT. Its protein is CASSLSTGANTEAFF.

DNA of the CDR3: TGCAGTGCGTGGTGGCTGAGGGAGCTGTTTTTT. This encodes CSAWWLRELFF. The V and J genes are TRBV20-1 and TRBJ2-2; no clear D gene. This CDR3 contains 11 residues. Germline V CDR1 and CDR2: DFQATT, SNEGSKA (reference sequence). The V and J ends lost 6 bases and 9 bases respectively, with 11 bases between them.

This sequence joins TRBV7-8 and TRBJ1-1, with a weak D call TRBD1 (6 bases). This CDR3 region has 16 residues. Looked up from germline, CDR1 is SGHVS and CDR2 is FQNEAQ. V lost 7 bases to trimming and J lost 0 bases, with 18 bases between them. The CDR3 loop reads CASNTDWTDLNTEAFF. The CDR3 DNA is TGTGCCAGCAACACCGACTGGACAGACCTGAACACTGAAGCTTTCTTT.

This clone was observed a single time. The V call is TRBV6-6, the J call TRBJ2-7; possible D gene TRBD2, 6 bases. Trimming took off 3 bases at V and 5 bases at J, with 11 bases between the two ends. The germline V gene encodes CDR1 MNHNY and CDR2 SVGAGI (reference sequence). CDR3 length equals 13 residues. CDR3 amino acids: CASSYLGSHEQYF. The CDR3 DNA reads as TGTGCCAGCAGTTATCTCGGGAGTCACGAGCAGTACTTC.

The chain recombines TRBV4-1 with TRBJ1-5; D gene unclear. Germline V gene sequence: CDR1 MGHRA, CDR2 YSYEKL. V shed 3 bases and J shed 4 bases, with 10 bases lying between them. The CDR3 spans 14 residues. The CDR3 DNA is TGCGCCAGCAGCCAGCCCGGCTTAAATCAGCCCCAGCATTTT. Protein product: CASSQPGLNQPQHF.

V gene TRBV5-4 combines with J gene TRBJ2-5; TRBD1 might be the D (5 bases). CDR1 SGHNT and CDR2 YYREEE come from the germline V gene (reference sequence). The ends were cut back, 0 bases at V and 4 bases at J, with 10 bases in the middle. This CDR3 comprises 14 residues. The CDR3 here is CASSLDRSTETQYF. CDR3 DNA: TGTGCCAGCAGCTTGGACAGGTCCACAGAGACCCAGTACTTC.

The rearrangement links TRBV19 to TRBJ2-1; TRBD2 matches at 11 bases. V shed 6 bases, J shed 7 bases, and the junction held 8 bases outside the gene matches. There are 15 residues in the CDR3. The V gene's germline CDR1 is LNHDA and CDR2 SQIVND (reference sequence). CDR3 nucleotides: TGTGCCAGTAGCCTACTAGCGGGAGATCCAAATGAGCAGTTCTTC. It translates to CASSLLAGDPNEQFF.

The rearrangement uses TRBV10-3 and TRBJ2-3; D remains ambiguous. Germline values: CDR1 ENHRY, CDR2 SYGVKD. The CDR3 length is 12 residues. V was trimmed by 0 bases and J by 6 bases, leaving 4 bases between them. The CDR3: CAISESWDTQYF. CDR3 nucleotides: TGTGCCATCAGTGAGTCATGGGATACGCAGTATTTT.

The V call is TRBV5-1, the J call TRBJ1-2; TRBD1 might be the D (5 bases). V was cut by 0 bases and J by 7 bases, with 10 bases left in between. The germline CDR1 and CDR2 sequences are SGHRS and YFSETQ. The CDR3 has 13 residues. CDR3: CASSLVDSSGYTF. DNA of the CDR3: TGCGCCAGCAGCTTGGTTGACAGCTCTGGCTACACCTTC.